These 27 T cell receptor beta chains were sequenced from one sample in a study of blood T cell repertoires in COVID-19. Produced via immunoSEQ multiplex PCR; TCRdb's table is partial and in-frame only. Of about 120,000 clones listed, 65% to 85% were seen once; the top ten hold 4.5%. The source material was peripheral blood. All receptors derive from a woman in her seventies with acute or convalescent COVID-19.

This chain links TRBV4-3 with TRBJ2-3; 11 bases are shared with TRBD1. This CDR3 is built from 16 residues. V shed 4 bases and J 8 bases; nucleotides not matched to a gene: 11. CDR1 LGHNA and CDR2 YSLEER come from the germline V gene. The CDR3 here is CASSPKSGQGGVTQYF. CDR3 coding DNA: TGCGCCAGCAGCCCGAAATCGGGACAGGGGGGTGTTACGCAGTATTTT.

The chain has TRBV9 and TRBJ1-1, with D possibly being TRBD1 (6 bases). Germline CDR1 is SGDLS and CDR2 is YYNGEE. This CDR3 is built from 17 residues. Trimming shortened V by 4 bases and J by 1 base, and 20 bases separated the two germline ends. The CDR3 coding sequence is TGTGCCAGCAGCCCACACCTATCCGGGACATCGAACACTGAAGCTTTCTTT. Protein sequence: CASSPHLSGTSNTEAFF.

This clone came up once. The chain joins TRBV24-1 to TRBJ2-3, with D maybe TRBD2 (6 bases). Germline V lookup: CDR1 KGHDR, CDR2 SFDVKD. CDR3 length: 18 residues. Trimming removed 5 bases from V and 2 bases from J, with 22 bases in between. CDR3 nucleotide sequence: TGTGCCACCAGTGGACGTATCCACTCGGAGGGAAACACAGATACGCAGTATTTT. Translating it yields CATSGRIHSEGNTDTQYF.

The chain is built from TRBV19 and TRBJ2-5; D not resolved. Per the germline V gene, CDR1 is LNHDA and CDR2 is SQIVND (reference sequence). The CDR3 has 12 amino acids. V was cut by 2 bases and J by 3 bases, with 4 bases left in between. In DNA, the CDR3 is TGTGCCAGTAGTATAAATAAAGAGACCCAGTACTTC. This sequence encodes CASSINKETQYF.

The V gene is TRBV7-2, the J gene TRBJ1-1; 8 nucleotides agree with TRBD1. CDR1 and CDR2 from the germline V gene are SGHTA and FQGNSA. The CDR3 totals 13 residues. The V and J ends lost 4 bases and 7 bases, in that order; junction bases with no gene match: 5. The CDR3 is CASSSTGGGEAFF. The CDR3 nucleotides are TGTGCCAGCAGCTCAACAGGGGGGGGTGAAGCTTTCTTT.

The CDR3 DNA is TGTGCCAGCAGCCCTTGGCGGAACTATGGCTACACCTTC. It encodes CASSPWRNYGYTF. The V and J genes are TRBV7-8 and TRBJ1-2, with D unresolved. V dropped 5 bases and J dropped 2 bases, with 9 bases sitting between them. The CDR3 has 13 amino acids. CDR1 is SGHVS and CDR2 is FQNEAQ in the germline V gene.

This chain connects TRBV11-3 to TRBJ2-7; a weak D match, TRBD1 (6 bases). V lost 4 bases to trimming and J lost 6 bases, with 13 bases between them. The CDR3 is made up of 13 amino acids. Per the germline V gene, CDR1 is SGHNT and CDR2 is YENEEA. CDR3 sequence (DNA): TGTGCCAGCAGCTCACAGGGTTTAGGCGAGCAGTACTTC. It is translated as CASSSQGLGEQYF. Variable domain in full (rest from reference TRBV11-3 and TRBJ2-7): EAGVVQSPRYKIIEKKQPVAFWCNPISGHNTLYWYLQNLGQGPELLIRYENEEAVDDSQLPKDRFSAERLKGVDSTLKIQPAELGDSAVYLCASSSQGLGEQYFGPGTRLTVT.

As for this clone: A read error may account for a junction end that differs from germline. The chain uses TRBV11-1 and TRBJ1-2; maybe TRBD1 (6 bases). The CDR3 consists of 13 residues. In germline, CDR1 is SGHAT, CDR2 FQDESV (reference sequence). CDR3 coding DNA: TGTGCCAGCAGCTTACGGGGGGGCCTGGGTACAAACTTC. Its translation is CASSLRGGLGTNF.

This sequence joins TRBV5-5 and TRBJ2-2, with no clear D. This CDR3 is built from 15 residues. Germline V gives CDR1 SGHKS, CDR2 YYEKEE (reference sequence). Between the trimmed V and J ends, which lost 0 bases and 2 bases, there was a span of 8 bases. The CDR3 DNA is TGTGCCAGCAGCTTGGCCCTAACTAACACCGGGGAGCTGTTTTTT. It translates to CASSLALTNTGELFF. Drawing the rest from reference TRBV5-5 and TRBJ2-2, the complete variable domain is DAGVTQSPTHLIKTRGQQVTLRCSPISGHKSVSWYQQVLGQGPQFIFQYYEKEERGRGNFPDRFSARQFPNYSSELNVNALLLGDSALYLCASSLALTNTGELFFGEGSRLTVL.

The V and J genes are TRBV7-2 and TRBJ2-2; TRBD1 might be the D (5 bases). V was clipped by 5 bases and J by 4 bases, with 11 bases between them. The CDR3 covers 14 residues. Germline CDR1 reads SGHTA; CDR2 reads FQGNSA. CDR3 amino acids: CASSQGGLTGELFF. The CDR3 DNA reads TGTGCCAGCAGCCAGGGTGGTCTCACCGGGGAGCTGTTTTTT.

This chain joins TRBV14 and TRBJ2-2; D remains unclear. Germline V CDR1 and CDR2: SGHDN, FVKESK. This CDR3 is built from 13 residues. The V and J ends lost 7 bases and 7 bases respectively, with 13 bases between them. The CDR3 nucleotides are TGTGCCAGCAACTCTTACCCGGGCGGGGAGCTGTTTTTT. Amino acids: CASNSYPGGELFF.

Here the CDR3 reads CASSPRSVSGNTIYF. CDR3 sequence (DNA): TGTGCCAGCTCACCACGTAGCGTCTCTGGAAACACCATATATTTT. This rearrangement joins TRBV18 to TRBJ1-3; D ambiguous. Germline assignment: CDR1 KGHSH and CDR2 LQKENI. This CDR3 contains 15 residues. V was cut by 1 base and J by 0 bases, with 7 bases left in between.

V and J are TRBV6-2 or TRBV6-3 and TRBJ1-6; possible D gene TRBD1, 5 bases. The CDR3 extends over 15 amino acids. Between the trimmed V and J ends, which lost 6 bases and 4 bases, there was a span of 13 bases. Germline-derived CDR1 and CDR2 are MNHEY and SVGEGT. The CDR3 DNA is TGTGCCAGCAGCCGGGGACTCGGATATAATTCACCCCTCCACTTT. As protein: CASSRGLGYNSPLHF.

The chain uses TRBV6-1 and TRBJ1-2; D is possibly TRBD1 (6 bases). Germline V gene sequence: CDR1 MNHNS, CDR2 SASEGT. The CDR3 covers 16 residues. Trimming stripped 2 bases from V and 0 bases from J, with 13 bases between. Here the CDR3 DNA reads TGTGCCAGCAGTGAATCCCCTCAGGGGTCTAACTATGGCTACACCTTC. Its protein product is CASSESPQGSNYGYTF.

V is TRBV6-5 and J is TRBJ1-2, with 8 bases lining up with TRBD1. This CDR3 is 14 amino acids long. V lost 7 bases, J lost 1 base, and 5 bases stayed unmatched. Germline V gene data show CDR1 as MNHEY and CDR2 as SVGAGI. The CDR3 DNA reads TGTGCCAGCACGTATGACAGGGGTAACTATGGCTACACCTTC. Residues: CASTYDRGNYGYTF.

V usage is TRBV29-1 and J usage is TRBJ1-2, with 9 bases that match TRBD1. CDR1 is SQVTM, CDR2 ANQGSEA, per germline. V lost 8 bases to trimming and J lost 1 base; unmatched junction nucleotides: 11. There are 15 residues in the CDR3. CDR3 in amino acids: CSTHRTGDINYGYTF. CDR3 DNA: TGCAGCACCCACCGGACAGGGGATATTAACTATGGCTACACCTTC.

V usage is TRBV28 and J usage is TRBJ2-1, with TRBD2 matching over 9 bases. Germline CDR1 MDHEN, CDR2 SYDVKM. There are 16 residues in the CDR3. J lost 9 bases, V lost 6 bases, and 15 bases had no gene match. CDR3: CASSPHGAGGSSEQFF. In nucleotides, the CDR3 is TGTGCCAGCAGCCCACACGGGGCGGGGGGGTCGAGTGAGCAGTTCTTC.

The chain recombines TRBV6-5 with TRBJ1-2; 11 nucleotides agree with TRBD1. The CDR3 spans 13 residues. V shed 4 bases and J 8 bases; nucleotides not matched to a gene: 3. CDR1 is MNHEY, CDR2 SVGAGI, per germline. Written as DNA, the CDR3 is TGTGCCAGCAGTTTGGACAGGGGGCACGGCTACACCTTC. Encoded protein: CASSLDRGHGYTF.

The chain employs TRBV14 and TRBJ2-1; TRBD2 aligns across 9 bases. The CDR3 extends over 15 amino acids. With V trimmed by 7 bases and J by 1 base, 5 bases remained unmatched. Per the germline V gene, CDR1 is SGHDN and CDR2 is FVKESK. The CDR3 DNA reads TGTGCCAGCATGACTAGCGGTGGTTCCTACAATGAGCAGTTCTTC. Its protein is CASMTSGGSYNEQFF.

The chain joins TRBV2 to TRBJ1-2; D might be TRBD1 (6 bases). Germline V gene lookup returns CDR1 SNHLY and CDR2 FYNNEI. Trimming shortened V by 7 bases and J by 5 bases, and 20 bases separated the two germline ends. The CDR3 length is 15 residues. The DNA for the CDR3 is TGTGCCAGCACTTCCCCTAGGGGACACGTGTATGGCTACACCTTC. Translation: CASTSPRGHVYGYTF. The variable domain in full, with the rest retrieved from reference TRBV2 and TRBJ1-2, is EPEVTQTPSHQVTQMGQEVILRCVPISNHLYFYWYRQILGQKVEFLVSFYNNEISEKSEIFDDQFSVERPDGSNFTLKIRSTKLEDSAMYFCASTSPRGHVYGYTFGSGTRLTVV.

CDR3 coding DNA: TGTGCCAGCAGTTTTTGGGGGGATAATTCACCCCTCCACTTT. Amino acid sequence: CASSFWGDNSPLHF. The chain links TRBV27 to TRBJ1-6; TRBD1 is a possible D gene (5 bases). V lost 3 bases, J lost 5 bases, and 8 bases lay in between. From germline, CDR1 is MNHEY and CDR2 SMNVEV (reference sequence). The CDR3 contains 14 residues.

The chain joins TRBV9 to TRBJ1-1; D gene uncertain. The CDR3 consists of 15 residues. Germline CDR1 reads SGDLS; CDR2 reads YYNGEE. Trimming cost V 2 bases and J 0 bases, with 11 bases left between them. The CDR3 DNA reads as TGTGCCAGCAGCGTCGAGGCCCATTTGAACACTGAAGCTTTCTTT. This sequence encodes CASSVEAHLNTEAFF. The full variable domain, its missing parts supplied by reference TRBV9 and TRBJ1-1, is DSGVTQTPKHLITATGQRVTLRCSPRSGDLSVYWYQQSLDQGLQFLIQYYNGEERAKGNILERFSAQQFPDLHSELNLSSLELGDSALYFCASSVEAHLNTEAFFGQGTRLTVV.

V gene TRBV18 combines with J gene TRBJ1-6; D remains unclear. V lost 6 bases and J 3 bases, leaving 18 bases between the germline ends. The germline CDR1 and CDR2 sequences are KGHSH and LQKENI. The CDR3 covers 17 residues. The CDR3 loop is CASSTLVTEYYNSPLHF. The CDR3, as DNA: TGTGCCAGCTCCACACTGGTTACAGAATACTATAATTCACCCCTCCACTTT.

This chain joins TRBV3-1 (or the pseudogene TRBV3-2) and TRBJ2-1, with 11 bases fitting TRBD2. The V gene's germline CDR1 is LGHDT and CDR2 YNNKEL (reference sequence). The CDR3 has 14 amino acids. Trimming at V came to 4 bases and at J to 4 bases, leaving 0 bases not matched to a gene. For the CDR3, the DNA is TGTGCCAGCAGCCCTAGCGGGGGGTACAATGAGCAGTTCTTC. Residues: CASSPSGGYNEQFF.

V and J are TRBV15 and TRBJ1-1; D is ambiguous. Trimming removed 9 bases from V and 5 bases from J, with 10 bases in between. CDR1 is LNHNV and CDR2 is YYDKDF in the germline V gene (reference sequence). This CDR3 has 11 amino acids. For the CDR3, the DNA is TGTGCCACGGGTGGGAGGACTGAAGCTTTCTTT. Protein: CATGGRTEAFF.

There are a few counts of this clone. The rearrangement joins TRBV5-4 to TRBJ1-1; D unclear. The germline gives CDR1 SGHNT, CDR2 YYREEE (reference sequence). V was pared by 0 bases and J by 7 bases, with 10 bases between. The CDR3 length is 13 residues. In nucleotides, the CDR3 is TGTGCCAGCAGCTTGGCCGTGTCAGATGAAGCTTTCTTT. This sequence encodes CASSLAVSDEAFF.

This clone was detected once. The chain carries TRBV5-1 and TRBJ2-3, with TRBD1 matching over 7 bases. Germline V gene lookup returns CDR1 SGHRS and CDR2 YFSETQ. With 3 bases clipped from V and 4 bases from J, the junction kept 8 bases outside the gene matches. The CDR3 loop spans 15 amino acids. The CDR3: CASSYRGSEADTQYF. DNA for the CDR3: TGCGCCAGCAGCTACAGGGGTTCTGAGGCAGATACGCAGTATTTT.